Listed here are 30 T cell receptor beta chains from one sample, sequenced in a study of vaccination effects on CD4 cells after COVID-19 (dated by TCRdb to about 2022). In the ViraFEST assay, PBMC were stimulated with viral peptide pools, and antigen-specific CD4+ T cell clonotypes were then identified by expansion using TCR sequencing. After around 11 days of culture, CD4+ T cells were isolated with the EasySep CD4+ T cell isolation kit. PCR-confirmed SARS-CoV-2 infection had occurred in convalescent patients between March and December 2020, before the Alpha, Beta and Delta variants emerged in the United States. Participants received two doses of either the BNT162b2 or the mRNA-1273 mRNA SARS-CoV-2 vaccine. Their antigens are not known. Libraries were prepared through the immunoSEQ multiplex PCR assay. TCRdb provides this immuneACCESS table in a form limited to in-frame rearrangements. Some clones are lacking; in checked studies, under half of them reflect an unresolved V gene, and why the rest are absent is not known. A total of 17,000 or so clones appear in this sample, around three quarters of them only once. In total, the top ten clones hold about 20% of the sample.

The starting material was CD4+ T cells from PBMCs cultured with SARS-CoV-2 spike peptides, obtained after COVID-19 vaccination. The sample's cell subset or site, from its label and the paper: SARS-CoV-2 spike overlapping peptide pool stimulation. The receptors derive from a human donor who had a prior SARS-CoV-2 infection.

The rearrangement links TRBV5-6 to TRBJ2-7; D gene uncertain. Germline lookup yields CDR1 SGHDT and CDR2 YYEEEE. V lost 0 bases to trimming and J lost 4 bases, with 8 bases between them. CDR3 length equals 13 residues. This CDR3 is CASSLADWYEQYF. Here the CDR3 DNA reads TGTGCCAGCAGCTTGGCCGACTGGTACGAGCAGTACTTC.

The chain uses TRBV7-6 and TRBJ2-7, with D uncertain. V lost 1 base and J lost 3, with 7 bases in between. Germline assignment: CDR1 SGHVS and CDR2 FNYEAQ. CDR3 size: 13 residues. CDR3 loop: CASSLGAVYEQYF. In DNA, the CDR3 is TGTGCCAGCAGCTTAGGCGCAGTCTACGAGCAGTACTTC.

This clone has just a few counts. The rearrangement uses TRBV7-9 and TRBJ2-7; 8 bases line up with TRBD1. With V trimmed by 5 bases and J by 7 bases, 7 bases remained unmatched. CDR1 and CDR2 (germline): SEHNR, FQNEAQ (reference sequence). This CDR3 spans 13 amino acids. The CDR3 sequence: CASSRDRSGEQYF. The CDR3 nucleotides are TGTGCCAGCAGCCGGGACAGGTCTGGGGAGCAGTACTTC.

V gene TRBV7-3 combines with J gene TRBJ1-1, with D uncertain. Germline V gives CDR1 SGHTA, CDR2 FQGTGA. This CDR3 spans 11 amino acids. Trimming stripped 5 bases from V and 5 bases from J, with 6 bases between. DNA of the CDR3: TGTGCCAGCAGCCCCCGAACTGAAGCTTTCTTT. It specifies CASSPRTEAFF.

The rearrangement joins TRBV28 to TRBJ1-6, with a weak D call TRBD1 (5 bases). The CDR3 totals 16 residues. CDR1 and CDR2 (germline): MDHEN, SYDVKM. V lost 4 bases and J lost 3, with 13 bases in between. The CDR3 coding sequence is TGTGCCAGCAGTTCACCAATGACAGACTATAATTCACCCCTCCACTTT. Protein product: CASSSPMTDYNSPLHF.

This clone has more than one count but fewer than ten. This chain connects TRBV7-8 to TRBJ1-6; TRBD1 matches at 10 bases. This CDR3 has 15 residues. CDR1 and CDR2 from the germline V gene are SGHVS and FQNEAQ. Trimming at V came to 4 bases and at J to 10 bases, leaving 7 bases not matched to a gene. The CDR3 region has the DNA TGTGCCAGCAGCTCCCGGACAGGGGGACTGTCACCCCTCCACTTT. It translates to CASSSRTGGLSPLHF.

The chain couples TRBV18 to TRBJ1-2, with TRBD1 matching over 7 bases. Germline CDR1 is KGHSH and CDR2 is LQKENI. The V segment lost 6 bases and the J segment 2 bases; nucleotides outside the gene matches: 9. CDR3 length: 15 amino acids. The CDR3 region is CASSPTGLTNYGYTF. CDR3 bases: TGTGCCAGCTCTCCGACAGGGTTGACCAACTATGGCTACACCTTC.

The chain combines TRBV11-2 with TRBJ2-2, with D perhaps matching TRBD2 (5 bases). This CDR3 contains 14 residues. With 3 bases removed from V and 5 bases from J, the gap between germline ends came to 10 bases. Germline V gene lookup returns CDR1 SGHAT and CDR2 FQNNGV. The CDR3 sequence is CASSFLRETGELFF. Here the CDR3 DNA reads TGTGCCAGCAGCTTCTTGAGGGAAACCGGGGAGCTGTTTTTT.

The chain carries TRBV10-2 and TRBJ2-7, with D perhaps TRBD1 (5 bases). CDR3 length equals 11 residues. Trimming cost V 8 bases and J 4 bases, with 9 bases left between them. Germline CDR1 reads WSHSY; CDR2 reads SAAADI. The CDR3 sequence is CASQGFYEQYF. In nucleotides, the CDR3 is TGCGCCAGCCAGGGTTTTTACGAGCAGTACTTC.

In its sample, this clone was seen once. This sequence joins TRBV5-6 and TRBJ2-2; TRBD2 aligns across 9 bases. CDR1 and CDR2 from the germline V gene are SGHDT and YYEEEE. The CDR3 spans 15 residues. The V and J ends lost 2 bases and 1 base, in that order; junction bases with no gene match: 0. This CDR3 reads CASSLAGGNTGELFF. The CDR3 nucleotides are TGTGCCAGCAGCTTAGCGGGGGGGAACACCGGGGAGCTGTTTTTT.

This sequence joins TRBV15 and TRBJ2-2; D remains unclear. Trimming stripped 0 bases from V and 3 bases from J, with 5 bases between. CDR3 length: 14 residues. The germline gives CDR1 LNHNV, CDR2 YYDKDF (reference sequence). This CDR3 is CATSRDTYTGELFF. In DNA form, the CDR3 reads TGTGCCACCAGCAGAGACACGTACACCGGGGAGCTGTTTTTT.

The chain carries TRBV2 and TRBJ1-5; no firm D call. V was pared by 3 bases and J by 4 bases, with 13 bases between. The CDR3 spans 15 residues. The germline V gene has CDR1 SNHLY and CDR2 FYNNEI. CDR3 DNA: TGTGCCAGCAGTGAGGGGAGGGCCAAGAATCAGCCCCAGCATTTT. Protein product: CASSEGRAKNQPQHF.

The V gene is TRBV6-5, the J gene TRBJ2-1; the D gene could be TRBD1 or TRBD2 (5 bases each). CDR3 length: 14 residues. CDR1 is MNHEY and CDR2 is SVGAGI in the germline V gene. Trimming took 6 bases from V and 3 from J, leaving 12 bases between them. The CDR3 DNA reads TGTGCCAGCAGCGGGACGGCAGGCTACAATGAGCAGTTCTTC. Translating gives CASSGTAGYNEQFF.

The DNA for the CDR3 is TGTGCCAGCAGGTCCGGGACTAGCGGGTACAATGAGCAGTTCTTC. Translated, it gives CASRSGTSGYNEQFF. The rearrangement uses TRBV11-2 and TRBJ2-1; TRBD2 matches 12 bases. With 6 bases clipped from V and 4 bases from J, the junction kept 4 bases outside the gene matches. CDR3 length: 15 amino acids. Germline V lookup: CDR1 SGHAT, CDR2 FQNNGV. The entire variable domain, with the rest obtained from reference TRBV11-2 and TRBJ2-1, is as follows: EAGVAQSPRYKIIEKRQSVAFWCNPISGHATLYWYQQILGQGPKLLIQFQNNGVVDDSQLPKDRFSAERLKGVDSTLKIQPAKLEDSAVYLCASRSGTSGYNEQFFGPGTRLTVL.

This chain links TRBV11-3 with TRBJ2-3; 8 bases align to TRBD2. V was clipped by 5 bases and J by 1 base; unmatched bases: 5. CDR3 length: 15 residues. Germline values: CDR1 SGHNT, CDR2 YENEEA. This CDR3 is CASSLAGQRTDTQYF. Written as DNA, the CDR3 is TGTGCCAGCAGCCTAGCGGGCCAACGCACAGATACGCAGTATTTT.

This chain links TRBV5-5 with TRBJ2-6, with a possible D match to TRBD1 (6 bases). The V gene's germline CDR1 is SGHKS and CDR2 YYEKEE (reference sequence). V was clipped by 0 bases and J by 4 bases, with 8 bases between them. The CDR3 contains 15 residues. In DNA form, the CDR3 reads TGTGCCAGCAGCTTGGGGGACACGGGGGCCAACGTCCTGACTTTC. It translates to CASSLGDTGANVLTF.

This clone was counted once. The V gene is TRBV5-1, the J gene TRBJ1-2, with 7 bases aligning to TRBD1. CDR1 and CDR2 (germline): SGHRS, YFSETQ. V was clipped by 0 bases and J by 7 bases; unmatched bases: 6. The CDR3 runs 14 residues. CDR3: CASSLGGGAGGYTF. Written as DNA, the CDR3 is TGCGCCAGCAGCTTGGGAGGGGGCGCAGGTGGCTACACCTTC.

The CDR3 loop reads CATSDRKTSGRRETQYF. Written as DNA, the CDR3 is TGTGCCACCAGTGATCGGAAGACTAGCGGGAGACGAGAGACCCAGTACTTC. The genes are TRBV24-1 and TRBJ2-5; 12 bases fit TRBD2. The CDR3 length is 17 residues. V shed 3 bases, J shed 4 bases, and the junction held 8 bases outside the gene matches. Germline V lookup: CDR1 KGHDR, CDR2 SFDVKD.

The V gene is TRBV4-1, the J gene TRBJ2-1; D may be TRBD1 (6 bases). Trimming took off 4 bases at V and 1 base at J, with 14 bases between the two ends. The CDR3 extends over 16 amino acids. Germline V CDR1 and CDR2: MGHRA, YSYEKL. The CDR3: CASSRSQGVSYNEQFF. The CDR3 bases are TGCGCCAGCAGCCGTTCACAGGGCGTATCCTACAATGAGCAGTTCTTC.

V usage is TRBV12-5 and J usage is TRBJ2-5; D is unresolved. The ends were cut back, 6 bases at V and 2 bases at J, with 7 bases in the middle. This CDR3 has 12 residues. Looked up from germline, CDR1 is LGHNT and CDR2 is FRNRAP. The DNA of the CDR3 is TGTGCTAGTGGGACATCACAAGAGACCCAGTACTTC. Amino acid sequence: CASGTSQETQYF.

The chain couples TRBV21-1 to TRBJ2-4. TRBV21-1 is flagged as a pseudogene. This CDR3 has 14 residues. The DNA of the CDR3 is TGTGCCAGCAGCACAGCGGTGGGCAAAAACATTCAGTACTTC. Protein: CASSTAVGKNIQYF.

This chain uses TRBV19 with TRBJ1-5; no clear D gene. The CDR3 is made up of 15 amino acids. The V and J ends lost 1 base and 4 bases respectively, with 11 bases between them. CDR1 and CDR2 from the germline V gene are LNHDA and SQIVND (reference sequence). CDR3 loop: CASSIGLRLNQPQHF. Written as DNA, the CDR3 is TGTGCCAGTAGTATAGGCCTGCGGCTGAATCAGCCCCAGCATTTT.

The V gene is TRBV20-1, the J gene TRBJ2-1; tentatively, D is TRBD1 or TRBD2 (5 bases each). The V and J ends lost 3 bases and 0 bases respectively, with 9 bases between them. The CDR3 is 14 amino acids. The germline gives CDR1 DFQATT, CDR2 SNEGSKA (reference sequence). The CDR3 protein is CSASPGHSYNEQFF. The CDR3 region has the DNA TGCAGTGCTAGTCCGGGGCACTCCTACAATGAGCAGTTCTTC.

J is TRBJ2-5 and V is TRBV9; tentative D call: TRBD2 (6 bases). The germline V gene has CDR1 SGDLS and CDR2 YYNGEE. This CDR3 has 15 amino acids. Trimming took 4 bases from V and 1 from J, leaving 14 bases between them. The CDR3 loop reads CASSPYGTRQETQYF. The CDR3 DNA reads TGTGCCAGCAGCCCCTACGGGACTCGCCAAGAGACCCAGTACTTC.

V usage is TRBV5-4 and J usage is TRBJ1-2; 9 bases are a match to TRBD1. V shed 4 bases and J 4 bases; nucleotides not matched to a gene: 17. This CDR3 comprises 18 residues. CDR1 SGHNT and CDR2 YYREEE come from the germline V gene (reference sequence). CDR3 bases: TGTGCCAGCAGCCCCTCCCTTTTGGGGACAGGGTCGTTCTATGGCTACACCTTC. Translating it yields CASSPSLLGTGSFYGYTF.

Only one count was recorded for this clone. The chain uses TRBV28 and TRBJ2-7; no definite D call. There are 15 residues in the CDR3. Germline V gives CDR1 MDHEN, CDR2 SYDVKM. Trimming took 3 bases from V and 6 from J, leaving 18 bases between them. Here the CDR3 DNA reads TGTGCCAGCAGTTTCTCTTCCACACTCACCTCCGAGCAGTACTTC. Amino acid sequence: CASSFSSTLTSEQYF.

The V call is TRBV18, the J call TRBJ1-6; TRBD1 is a possible D gene (6 bases). Germline CDR1 and CDR2: KGHSH and LQKENI. Between the trimmed V and J ends, which lost 3 bases and 10 bases, there was a span of 16 bases. The CDR3 totals 15 residues. CDR3 loop: CASSPRGAQTSPLHF. The CDR3 DNA reads as TGTGCCAGCTCACCCCGGGGGGCGCAAACGTCACCCCTCCACTTT.

This chain links TRBV2 with TRBJ2-7, with D perhaps TRBD1 or TRBD2 (5 bases each). Deletions cut 10 bases from V and 6 bases from J, with 22 bases between. The CDR3 totals 14 residues. Per the germline V gene, CDR1 is SNHLY and CDR2 is FYNNEI. The DNA of the CDR3 is TGTGCCACTACGGGGCGCCTACCCTTCGCCGAGCAGTACTTC. Its protein is CATTGRLPFAEQYF.

The J gene is TRBJ2-1, the V gene TRBV7-9; 8 bases agree with TRBD2. From germline, CDR1 is SEHNR and CDR2 FQNEAQ (reference sequence). The CDR3 has 15 residues. The V gene end was trimmed by 4 bases and the J gene end by 8 bases; junction bases not matched to a gene: 10. The CDR3: CASSSGGGAGDEQFF. For the CDR3, the DNA is TGTGCCAGCAGCTCGGGAGGGGGGGCAGGCGATGAGCAGTTCTTC.

This clone was recorded a few times. The J gene is TRBJ1-2, the V gene TRBV11-1; D call uncertain. Germline V lookup: CDR1 SGHAT, CDR2 FQDESV (reference sequence). Trimming left V 0 bases short and J 6 bases short, with 5 bases between. CDR3 length: 12 residues. The CDR3 DNA reads as TGTGCCAGCAGCTTAGCTGGCGATGGCTACACCTTC. It encodes CASSLAGDGYTF.